This T cell receptor (beta chain) was identified during a study of blood T cells in healthy people across ages. A J-beta primer mix and a sample-barcoded 5' primer were used in a second PCR of about 7 to 11 cycles. TCRdb re-called the 5' RACE reads with MiXCR, one entry per CDR3 protein. The sample has fewer than 750,000 distinct CDR3 sequences, 52% seen once; the top ten hold around an eighth. In germline, CDR1 is SGHRS, CDR2 YFSETQ. The CDR3 runs 17 residues. J gave up 0 bases and V 4 bases, and 4 bases lay outside the gene matches. This clonotype was recorded at least ten times. This TCR was recovered from a woman older than 75 in good health. Sequences were obtained from blood. The V gene is TRBV5-1, the J gene TRBJ2-3; 14 bases are shared with TRBD2. The CDR3 protein is CASSPGTSGSSTDTQYF. CDR3 coding DNA: TGCGCCAGCAGCCCTGGGACTAGCGGGAGTAGCACAGATACGCAGTATTTT.